This T cell receptor (beta chain) was documented in a study of sequential checkpoint blockade in melanoma. Overall study context: Randomization was 1:1 between first-line nivolumab→ipilimumab and ipilimumab→nivolumab. Maintenance nivolumab came after either treatment sequence.

Trimming cost V 8 bases and J 0 bases, with 19 bases left between them. The germline CDR1 and CDR2 sequences are MDHEN and SYDVKM. The CDR3 loop spans 16 amino acids. TCRdb keeps only in-frame clones here, not all; method: immunoSEQ multiplex PCR. This table has more than 9,000 clones, over 75% appearing once. Indicated treatment: randomized to nivolumab then ipilimumab (arm A) or the reverse (arm B). PBMC sorting kept live CD3+CD8+ cells without CD19 or CD56. The receptor was derived from a human donor with melanoma. The sample in question was CD8+ T cells sorted from blood (inferred from file names), obtained from a patient given nivolumab and ipilimumab in sequence. The chain employs TRBV28 and TRBJ1-1, with no clear D. CDR3 DNA sequence: TGTGCCAGCCTTAAGGACCTGGGGAGTGTGAACACTGAAGCTTTCTTT. It encodes CASLKDLGSVNTEAFF.